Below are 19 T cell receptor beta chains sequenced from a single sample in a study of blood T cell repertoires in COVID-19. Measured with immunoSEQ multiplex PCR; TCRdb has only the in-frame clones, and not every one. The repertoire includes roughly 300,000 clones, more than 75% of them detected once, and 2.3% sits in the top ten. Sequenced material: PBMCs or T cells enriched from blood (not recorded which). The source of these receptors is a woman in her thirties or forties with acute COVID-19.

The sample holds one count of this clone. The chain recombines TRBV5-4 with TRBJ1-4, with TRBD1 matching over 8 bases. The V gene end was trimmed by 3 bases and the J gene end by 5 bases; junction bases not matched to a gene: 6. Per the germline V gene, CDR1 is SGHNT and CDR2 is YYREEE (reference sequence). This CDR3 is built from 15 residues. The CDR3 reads CASSSRTGRNEKLFF. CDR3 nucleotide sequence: TGTGCCAGCAGCTCGCGGACAGGGAGGAATGAAAAACTGTTTTTT. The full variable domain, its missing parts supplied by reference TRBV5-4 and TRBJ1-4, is ETGVTQSPTHLIKTRGQQVTLRCSSQSGHNTVSWYQQALGQGPQFIFQYYREEENGRGNFPPRFSGLQFPNYSSELNVNALELDDSALYLCASSSRTGRNEKLFFGSGTQLSVL.

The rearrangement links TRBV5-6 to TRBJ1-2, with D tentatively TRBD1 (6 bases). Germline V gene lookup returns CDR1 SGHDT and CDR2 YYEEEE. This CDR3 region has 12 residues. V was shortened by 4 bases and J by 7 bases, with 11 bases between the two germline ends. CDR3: CASSTHRVGYTF. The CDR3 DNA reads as TGTGCCAGCAGCACCCACAGGGTTGGCTACACCTTC.

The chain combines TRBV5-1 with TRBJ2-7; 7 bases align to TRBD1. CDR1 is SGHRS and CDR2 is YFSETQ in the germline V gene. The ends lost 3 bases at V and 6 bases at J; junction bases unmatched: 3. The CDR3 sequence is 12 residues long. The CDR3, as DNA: TGCGCCAGCAGCTACCCAGGGGGCGAGCAGTACTTC. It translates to CASSYPGGEQYF.

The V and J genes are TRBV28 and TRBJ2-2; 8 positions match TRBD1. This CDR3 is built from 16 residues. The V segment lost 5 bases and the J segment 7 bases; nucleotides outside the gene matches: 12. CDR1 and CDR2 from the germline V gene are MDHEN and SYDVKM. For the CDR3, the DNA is TGTGCCAGCAGTCCGATAATAACAGGGGGTGGCGGGGAGCTGTTTTTT. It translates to CASSPIITGGGGELFF.

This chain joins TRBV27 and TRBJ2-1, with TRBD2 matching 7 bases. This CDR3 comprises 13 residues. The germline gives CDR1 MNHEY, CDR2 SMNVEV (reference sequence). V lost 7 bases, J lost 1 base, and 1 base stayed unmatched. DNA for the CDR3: TGTGCCAGCAACGGGGGGTCCTACAATGAGCAGTTCTTC. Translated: CASNGGSYNEQFF.

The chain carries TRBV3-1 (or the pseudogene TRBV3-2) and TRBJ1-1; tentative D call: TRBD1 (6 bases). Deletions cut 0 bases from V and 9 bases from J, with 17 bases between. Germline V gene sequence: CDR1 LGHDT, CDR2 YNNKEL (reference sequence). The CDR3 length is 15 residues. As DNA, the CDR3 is TGTGCCAGCAGCCAAGATAATTTTCCGACAGGCAAAGCTTTCTTT. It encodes CASSQDNFPTGKAFF.

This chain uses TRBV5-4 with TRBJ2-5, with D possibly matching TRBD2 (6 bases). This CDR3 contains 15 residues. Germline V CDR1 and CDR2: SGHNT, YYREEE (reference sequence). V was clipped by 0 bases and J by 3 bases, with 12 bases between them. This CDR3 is CASSLAGRGKETQYF. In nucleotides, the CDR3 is TGTGCCAGCAGCTTGGCGGGCCGGGGGAAAGAGACCCAGTACTTC.

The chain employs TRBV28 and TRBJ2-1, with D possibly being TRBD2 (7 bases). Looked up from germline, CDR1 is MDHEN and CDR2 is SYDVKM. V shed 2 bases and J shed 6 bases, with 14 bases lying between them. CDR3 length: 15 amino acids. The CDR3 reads CASSLNGRGANEQFF. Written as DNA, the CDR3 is TGTGCCAGCAGTTTAAATGGTCGGGGGGCCAATGAGCAGTTCTTC.

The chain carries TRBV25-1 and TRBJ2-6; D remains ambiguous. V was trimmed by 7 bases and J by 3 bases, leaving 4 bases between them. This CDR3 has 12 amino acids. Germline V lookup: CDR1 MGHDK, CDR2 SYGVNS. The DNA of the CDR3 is TGTGCCAGCAACTTTGGGGCCAACGTCCTGACTTTC. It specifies CASNFGANVLTF.

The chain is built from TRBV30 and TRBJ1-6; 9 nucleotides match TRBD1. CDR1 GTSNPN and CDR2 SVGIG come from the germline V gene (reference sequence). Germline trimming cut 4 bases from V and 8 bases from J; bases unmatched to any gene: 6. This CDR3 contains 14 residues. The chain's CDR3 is CAWKAGQGHSPLHF. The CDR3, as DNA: TGTGCCTGGAAGGCGGGACAGGGTCATTCACCCCTCCACTTT.

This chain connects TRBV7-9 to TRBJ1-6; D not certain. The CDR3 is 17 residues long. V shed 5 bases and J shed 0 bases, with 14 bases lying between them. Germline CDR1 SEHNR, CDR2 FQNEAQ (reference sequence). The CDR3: CASSQVGVSSYNSPLHF. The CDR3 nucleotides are TGTGCCAGCAGCCAAGTCGGGGTGAGCTCCTATAATTCACCCCTCCACTTT.

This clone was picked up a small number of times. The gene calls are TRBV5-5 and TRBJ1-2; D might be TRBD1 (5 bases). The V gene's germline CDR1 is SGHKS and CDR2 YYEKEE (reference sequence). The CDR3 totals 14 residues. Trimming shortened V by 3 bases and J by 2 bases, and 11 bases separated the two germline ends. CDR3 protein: CASSSETANYGYTF. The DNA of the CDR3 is TGTGCCAGCAGCTCCGAGACAGCAAACTATGGCTACACCTTC.

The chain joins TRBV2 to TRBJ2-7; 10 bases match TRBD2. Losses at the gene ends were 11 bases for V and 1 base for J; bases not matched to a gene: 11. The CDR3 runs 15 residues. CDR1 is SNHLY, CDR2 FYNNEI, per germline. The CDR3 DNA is TGTGCCTCCCAAAGCGCTAGCGGGGGATCCTACGAGCAGTACTTC. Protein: CASQSASGGSYEQYF.

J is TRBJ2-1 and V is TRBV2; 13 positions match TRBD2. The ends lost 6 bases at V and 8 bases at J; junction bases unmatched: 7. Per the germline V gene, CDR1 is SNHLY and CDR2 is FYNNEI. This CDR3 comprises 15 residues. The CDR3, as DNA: TGTGCCAGCAGGGCCGGGACTAGCGGGACGGATGAGCAGTTCTTC. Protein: CASRAGTSGTDEQFF.

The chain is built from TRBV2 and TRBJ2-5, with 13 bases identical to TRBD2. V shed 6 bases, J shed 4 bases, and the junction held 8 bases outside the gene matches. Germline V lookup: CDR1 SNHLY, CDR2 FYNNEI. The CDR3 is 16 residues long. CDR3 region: CASSYRLAGGRETQYF. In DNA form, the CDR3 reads TGTGCCAGCAGCTATAGACTAGCGGGGGGAAGAGAGACCCAGTACTTC.

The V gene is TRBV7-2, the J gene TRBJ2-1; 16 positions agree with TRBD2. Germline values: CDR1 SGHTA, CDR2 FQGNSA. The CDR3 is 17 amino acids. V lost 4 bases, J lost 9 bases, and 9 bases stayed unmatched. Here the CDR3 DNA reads TGTGCCAGCAGCTACCCGGGACTAGCGGGAGGGACACTTGAGCAGTTCTTC. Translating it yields CASSYPGLAGGTLEQFF.

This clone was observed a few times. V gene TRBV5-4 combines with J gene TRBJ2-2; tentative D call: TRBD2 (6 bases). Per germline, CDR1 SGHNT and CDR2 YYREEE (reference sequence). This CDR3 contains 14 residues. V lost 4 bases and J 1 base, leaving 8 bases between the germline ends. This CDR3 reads CASSRRGNTGELFF. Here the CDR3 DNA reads TGTGCCAGCAGCCGGAGGGGGAACACCGGGGAGCTGTTTTTT.

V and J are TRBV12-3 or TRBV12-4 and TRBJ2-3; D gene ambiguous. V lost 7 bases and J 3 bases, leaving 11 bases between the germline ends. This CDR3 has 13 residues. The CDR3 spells CASTSMWTDTQYF. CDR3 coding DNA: TGTGCCAGCACCAGTATGTGGACAGATACGCAGTATTTT.

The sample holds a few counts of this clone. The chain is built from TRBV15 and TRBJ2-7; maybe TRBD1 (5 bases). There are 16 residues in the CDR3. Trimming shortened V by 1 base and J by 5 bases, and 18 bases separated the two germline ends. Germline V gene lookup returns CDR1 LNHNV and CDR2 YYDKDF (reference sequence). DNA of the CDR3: TGTGCCACCAGCAGAGGATCCCAGGGTCTTACGGACGAGCAGTACTTC. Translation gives CATSRGSQGLTDEQYF.